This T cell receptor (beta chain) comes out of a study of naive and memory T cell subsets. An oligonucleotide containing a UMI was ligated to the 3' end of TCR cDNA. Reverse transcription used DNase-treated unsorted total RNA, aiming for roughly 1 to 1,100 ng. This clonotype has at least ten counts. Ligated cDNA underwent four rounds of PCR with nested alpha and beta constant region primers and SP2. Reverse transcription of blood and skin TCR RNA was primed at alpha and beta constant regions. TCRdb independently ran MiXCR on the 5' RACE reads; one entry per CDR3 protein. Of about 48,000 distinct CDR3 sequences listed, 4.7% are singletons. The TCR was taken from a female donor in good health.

CDR3 loop: CASSLGGLGSNEQFF. The CDR3 nucleotides are TGTGCCAGCAGTTTAGGGGGACTTGGATCTAATGAGCAGTTCTTC. The gene calls are TRBV12-3 or TRBV12-4 and TRBJ2-1; maybe TRBD2 (6 bases). This CDR3 comprises 15 residues. With 1 base removed from V and 7 bases from J, the gap between germline ends came to 14 bases.